This is a list of T cell receptor beta chains from one sample in a study of T cells in Graves' hyperthyroidism and ophthalmopathy. TCRdb re-called the multiplex PCR reads with MiXCR, one entry per CDR3 protein. The sample holds about 580,000 distinct CDR3 sequences; approximately 15% are singletons and the top ten take around 5.4%. Sequenced sample: blood. The receptors shown here come from a woman younger than 45 with Graves' hyperthyroidism that later progressed to Graves' ophthalmopathy. The CDR3 runs from the conserved cysteine through the conserved F or W. A D gene is named only where the DNA matches it firmly. A row's size may be missing; if present it is once, few, many or a size class.

TRBJ2-1 TRBD1 TRBV6-1 few CASSQGTGDHQQFF TGTGCCAGCAGCCAGGGGACAGGGGACCATCAGCAGTTCTTC
TRBJ1-1 - TRBV28 many CASSSIRGMNTEAFF TGTGCCAGCAGTTCAATTAGGGGGATGAACACTGAAGCTTTCTTT
TRBJ2-7 - TRBV9 - CASSVGSNYEQYF TGTGCCAGCAGCGTAGGTTCCAACTACGAGCAGTACTTC
TRBJ1-1 - TRBV12-3/TRBV12-4 many CASSLVGGGTEAFF TGTGCCAGCAGTTTAGTGGGGGGAGGCACTGAAGCTTTCTTT
TRBJ1-4 TRBD1 TRBV4-2 - CASSTRQGPANEKLFF TGTGCCAGCAGCACCAGACAGGGCCCAGCTAATGAAAAACTGTTTTTT
TRBJ2-2 TRBD1 TRBV4-1 - CASSLDRGSGELFF TGCGCCAGCAGCCTTGACAGGGGAAGCGGGGAGCTGTTTTTT
TRBJ2-7 - TRBV5-1 - CASRVIGTGYEQYF TGCGCCAGCAGGGTAATCGGGACGGGTTACGAGCAGTACTTC
TRBJ2-1 TRBD1 TRBV29-1 many CSVVIDRVLNEQFF TGCAGCGTCGTGATCGACAGGGTTTTGAATGAGCAGTTCTTC
TRBJ2-1 TRBD2 TRBV20-1 once CSASVGRARRNEQFF TGCAGTGCTAGTGTTGGGAGGGCTAGGCGCAATGAGCAGTTCTTC
TRBJ1-2 - TRBV7-3 - CASSLSGEGGYTF TGTGCCAGCAGCTTATCAGGGGAAGGAGGCTACACCTTC
TRBJ1-2 - TRBV19 many CASSVGDYGYTF TGTGCCAGTAGTGTCGGGGACTATGGCTACACCTTC
TRBJ1-1 - TRBV7-6 few CASSATGMNTEAFF TGTGCCAGCAGCGCCACAGGGATGAACACTGAAGCTTTCTTT
TRBJ1-1 - TRBV7-9 - CASSLVEFSEAFF TGTGCCAGCAGCTTGGTGGAGTTCTCTGAAGCTTTCTTT
TRBJ2-1 TRBD2 TRBV4-3 - CASSSSGRAPNEQFF TGCGCCAGCAGCTCTAGCGGGAGGGCCCCCAATGAGCAGTTCTTC
TRBJ2-3 - TRBV20-1 many CSALDGTDTQYF TGCAGTGCTTTGGACGGCACAGATACGCAGTATTTT
TRBJ2-6 - TRBV10-2 many CASSELGSGANVLTF TGCGCCAGCAGTGAATTGGGGTCTGGGGCCAACGTCCTGACTTTC
TRBJ2-2 - TRBV27 few CASSRGGNINTGELFF TGTGCCAGCAGTCGAGGGGGAAATATAAACACCGGGGAGCTGTTTTTT
TRBJ1-5 - TRBV6-1 - CASSGKGVRQPQHF TGTGCCAGCAGTGGCAAGGGAGTTCGGCAGCCCCAGCATTTT
TRBJ1-5 - TRBV4-1 - CASSQSTGINQPQHF TGCGCCAGCAGCCAATCTACGGGGATCAATCAGCCCCAGCATTTT
TRBJ2-5 TRBD2 TRBV27 many CASSLRASGPQETQYF TGTGCCAGCAGCCTCCGGGCTAGCGGGCCCCAAGAGACCCAGTACTTC
TRBJ2-5 - TRBV12-3/TRBV12-4 many CASSYTGPGTQYF TGTGCCAGCAGTTACACCGGGCCAGGGACCCAGTACTTC
TRBJ1-1 - TRBV5-5 few CASSLKEVRPNTEAFF TGTGCCAGCAGCTTGAAAGAGGTCAGACCGAACACTGAAGCTTTCTTT
TRBJ2-1 - TRBV6-1 many CASRNNDEQFF TGTGCCAGCAGAAATAATGATGAGCAGTTCTTC